Below are 6 T cell receptor beta chains sequenced from a single sample in a study of neurological immune-mediated disorders. Each CDR3 protein is one row after TCRdb ran MiXCR on the 5' RACE reads. The sample holds just over 95,000 distinct CDR3 sequences; 3.5% to 4% are singletons and the top ten take 6%. Source material: PBMCs. These receptors came from a young woman with multiple sclerosis.

This clonotype showed up many times. The rearrangement uses TRBV27 and TRBJ2-1; 8 bases are shared with TRBD2. The germline V gene has CDR1 MNHEY and CDR2 SMNVEV (reference sequence). V was clipped by 6 bases and J by 2 bases; unmatched bases: 12. This CDR3 is built from 17 residues. CDR3 in DNA: TGTGCCAGCAGCCACCGGGAGGGCAGTCACCCCTACAATGAGCAGTTCTTC. It specifies CASSHREGSHPYNEQFF.

This clonotype was recorded many times. The chain links TRBV20-1 to TRBJ2-3; no firm D call. Germline loops: CDR1 DFQATT, CDR2 SNEGSKA (reference sequence). Trimming shortened V by 3 bases and J by 6 bases, and 13 bases separated the two germline ends. The CDR3 length is 13 residues. This chain's CDR3 is CSARPPTVDTQYF. In DNA form, the CDR3 reads TGCAGTGCTAGGCCCCCCACAGTCGATACGCAGTATTTT.

This clonotype came up many times. The V gene is TRBV6-5, the J gene TRBJ1-2, with a possible D match to TRBD1 (6 bases). Germline CDR1 and CDR2: MNHEY and SVGAGI. The germline V and J ends were trimmed by 0 bases and 3 bases, with 11 bases remaining between them. CDR3 length: 15 amino acids. The CDR3 here is CASSYSSQGYYGYTF. In nucleotides, the CDR3 is TGTGCCAGCAGTTACTCGTCCCAGGGGTACTATGGCTACACCTTC.

This clonotype was counted at least ten times. The J gene is TRBJ2-7, the V gene TRBV5-1; TRBD2 might be the D (7 bases). The V gene's germline CDR1 is SGHRS and CDR2 YFSETQ. Trimming removed 5 bases at V and 0 bases at J, with 21 bases between. This CDR3 spans 17 amino acids. The CDR3: CASSPRQAGEPSYEQYF. In nucleotides, the CDR3 is TGCGCCAGCAGTCCAAGACAGGCGGGGGAACCCTCCTACGAGCAGTACTTC.

This clonotype was seen more than once but under ten times. The chain uses TRBV20-1 and TRBJ1-3; 12 nucleotides match TRBD1. The germline CDR1 and CDR2 sequences are DFQATT and SNEGSKA (reference sequence). Germline trimming cut 0 bases from V and 8 bases from J; bases unmatched to any gene: 5. The CDR3 has 15 residues. The CDR3 reads CSARDGGQGAYTIYF. CDR3 nucleotides: TGCAGTGCTAGAGATGGGGGACAGGGGGCTTACACCATATATTTT.

This clonotype was detected ten times or more. This chain links TRBV29-1 with TRBJ2-5, with D possibly being TRBD2 (7 bases). V dropped 1 base and J dropped 1 base, with 16 bases sitting between them. Per the germline V gene, CDR1 is SQVTM and CDR2 is ANQGSEA. The CDR3 spans 16 residues. The CDR3 DNA reads TGCAGCGTTGAAGGGGGGGGCAGGGACCCCCAAGAGACCCAGTACTTC. It codes for CSVEGGGRDPQETQYF. The whole variable domain, remainder taken from reference TRBV29-1 and TRBJ2-5, is SAVISQKPSRDICQRGTSLTIQCQVDSQVTMMFWYRQQPGQSLTLIATANQGSEATYESGFVIDKFPISRPNLTFSTLTVSNMSPEDSSIYLCSVEGGGRDPQETQYFGPGTRLLVL.